This T cell receptor (beta chain) originates from a study of CD8+ T cells in alopecia areata. As part of sample collection, lesional scalp punch biopsies and peripheral blood were taken from alopecia areata patients. RNA, once extracted, was reverse transcribed into cDNA for use as the sequencing template. Only in-frame clones appear in the TCRdb table, and some are missing; sequencing was by immunoSEQ multiplex PCR. The top ten hold about a tenth of the sample, which has roughly 13,000 clones, over 55% seen once. V was cut by 3 bases and J by 7 bases, with 15 bases left in between. Germline CDR1 KGHSH, CDR2 LQKENI. CDR3 length equals 14 residues.

Sequencing was performed on skin, taken at week 0. The receptor's source is a human donor with alopecia areata. The V gene is TRBV18, the J gene TRBJ1-1; maybe TRBD1 (6 bases). The CDR3 sequence: CASSPQRGAGEAFF. DNA of the CDR3: TGTGCCAGCTCACCTCAACGGGGGGCCGGTGAAGCTTTCTTT.